The 2 T cell receptor beta chains below all came from one sample that was sequenced in a study of T cell repertoires in cytomegalovirus infection. TCRdb used MiXCR to reprocess the reads, holding one entry per CDR3 protein. Of more than 250,000 distinct CDR3 sequences in the sample, approximately 25% were seen once. No antigen has been identified for these receptors. Sequenced material: cultured PBMCs, taken from culture after CMV antigen stimulation. All receptors come from a human donor in good health (CMV status not recorded). Some clones in this sample may be carry-over from other donors' samples.

This clonotype was seen repeatedly, ten times or more. The chain carries TRBV15 and TRBJ2-7; 7 bases are a match to TRBD1. Germline V gene data show CDR1 as LNHNV and CDR2 as YYDKDF (reference sequence). Trimming removed 5 bases from V and 3 bases from J; junction bases left unmatched: 7. The CDR3 has 14 amino acids. CDR3 nucleotide sequence: TGTGCCACCAGCCCCGACAGGGTTATCTACGAGCAGTACTTC. It translates to CATSPDRVIYEQYF. Full variable domain (rest looked up from reference TRBV15 and TRBJ2-7): DAMVIQNPRYQVTQFGKPVTLSCSQTLNHNVMYWYQQKSSQAPKLLFHYYDKDFNNEADTPDNFQSRRPNTSFCFLDIRSPGLGDTAMYLCATSPDRVIYEQYFGPGTRLTVT.

In its sample, this clonotype was seen many times. V and J are TRBV18 and TRBJ2-1; a possible D gene is TRBD2 (6 bases). CDR3 size: 15 residues. Trimming pared 6 bases from V and 9 bases from J, leaving 21 bases between. Germline V gene lookup returns CDR1 KGHSH and CDR2 LQKENI. The CDR3 loop is CASSPWDSPGGEQFF. The CDR3 coding sequence is TGTGCCAGCTCGCCTTGGGACTCACCTGGGGGTGAGCAGTTCTTC.